This TCR beta chain was documented in a study of control samples from healthy donors and cancer patients (TCRdb year 2020). Note on this clone: No antigen is known for it. The record has no base qualities; no much larger clone is one base away.

The library came from the immunoSEQ multiplex PCR assay. TCRdb limited this immuneACCESS table to in-frame rearrangements with V and J called. A share of clones is missing; checked studies link under half to unresolved V genes, and the rest is unexplained. The sample table shows under 65,000 clones, and 80% to 90% are seen once. In total, the top ten clones hold 9.5% to 15% of the sample. V is cut by 10 bases and J by 4 bases, and the space between the germline ends is 20 bases. Taken from cysteine to phenylalanine, the CDR3 has 16 residues. The kept DNA is CDR3 alone, 48 bases in frame from the first base. Via the germline V gene (reference sequence), CDR1 is MNHEY and CDR2 SMNVEV.

The clonotype comes from a woman aged 55-69 years with lung cancer. The V and J segments used are TRBV27 and TRBJ2-6, with TRBD2 tentatively as D gene (5 bases match). Sequences were obtained from PBMCs. At the DNA level, the sequence is TGTGCCACCCCCCCCTCCGGGGTACGAGGGGCCAACGTCCTGACTTTC. It specifies CATPPSGVRGANVLTF.